This TCR beta chain derives from a study of T cell repertoires in cytomegalovirus infection. In the study overall: Through public TCR beta signatures, both CMV infection and matching HLA type were indicated.

The study, taken as a whole, reports: Carriage of CMV together with the relevant HLA was identifiable through cumulative public TCR beta family frequency.

TCRdb independently ran MiXCR on the reads; one entry per CDR3 protein. The data show 400,000 to 600,000 distinct CDR3 sequences, about 39% seen once. This CDR3 has 15 amino acids. Trimming took off 1 base at V and 0 bases at J, with 7 bases between the two ends. The germline V gene has CDR1 SGHTA and CDR2 FQGNSA. With regard to this clonotype: What it binds is unknown.

The clonotype originates from a human donor in good health (CMV status not recorded). Some clones in this sample may be carry-over from other donors' samples. Sequencing used cultured PBMCs, obtained from culture after CMV antigen stimulation. V and J are TRBV7-2 and TRBJ2-1; D possibly corresponds to TRBD1 (5 bases). The CDR3 is CASSLVTGSYNEQFF. In DNA form, the CDR3 reads TGTGCCAGCAGCTTAGTAACAGGCTCCTACAATGAGCAGTTCTTC.